Listed here are 9 T cell receptor beta chains from one sample, sequenced in a study of human T cells and chemical hapten exposure. One entry per CDR3 protein results from TCRdb running MiXCR on the RACE reads. Among about 55,000 distinct CDR3 sequences listed, roughly 10% were seen once. Time point described: pre-sensitization, week 0. Treatment described: therapeutic diphenylcyclopropenone sensitization with weekly scalp DPC. Blood, whole and unfractionated, served as the source for total RNA extraction. The sequenced sample was whole blood, obtained in connection with sensitization to the hapten diphenylcyclopropenone (DPC). All receptors come from a woman aged 25-40 years with alopecia areata. Some clones in this sample may be carry-over from other donors' samples.

This chain uses TRBV12-3 or TRBV12-4 with TRBJ2-5; tentative D call: TRBD1 (6 bases). The V and J ends lost 10 bases and 2 bases respectively, with 17 bases between them. The CDR3 totals 14 residues. For the CDR3, the DNA is TGTGCCACTAATAGCAGGGGCCTTCAAGAGACCCAGTACTTC. It specifies CATNSRGLQETQYF.

There are a few counts of this clonotype. The chain employs TRBV10-3 and TRBJ2-5, with a weak D call TRBD2 (5 bases). CDR1 and CDR2 from the germline V gene are ENHRY and SYGVKD. Trimming removed 2 bases at V and 2 bases at J, with 9 bases between. CDR3 length equals 14 residues. CDR3 nucleotide sequence: TGTGCCATCAGTGAGGGAAGAGGGCAAGAGACCCAGTACTTC. Translating it yields CAISEGRGQETQYF.

This clonotype has more than one count but fewer than ten. The CDR3 bases are TGTGCCTGGGCCGGTATGGCCAAAAACATTCAGTACTTC. Translating gives CAWAGMAKNIQYF. The rearrangement joins TRBV30 to TRBJ2-4; no clear D. The CDR3 has 13 residues. CDR1 and CDR2 (germline): GTSNPN, SVGIG (reference sequence). Trimming removed 5 bases at V and 1 base at J, with 9 bases between. The full variable domain, completed using reference TRBV30 and TRBJ2-4, is SQTIHQWPATLVQPVGSPLSLECTVEGTSNPNLYWYRQAAGRGLQLLFYSVGIGQISSEVPQNLSASRPQDRQFILSSKKLLLSDSGFYLCAWAGMAKNIQYFGAGTRLSVL.

This clonotype has a count of ten or more. J is TRBJ1-6 and V is TRBV7-9, with D hard to call. CDR1 and CDR2 (germline): SEHNR, FQNEAQ (reference sequence). The CDR3 length is 12 residues. The V gene lost 2 bases and the J gene lost 7 bases, with 3 bases spanning the gap. The CDR3 loop is CASSLHNSPLHF. CDR3 in DNA: TGTGCCAGCAGCTTACACAATTCACCCCTCCACTTT. Full variable domain (remainder filled in from reference TRBV7-9 and TRBJ1-6): DTGVSQNPRHKITKRGQNVTFRCDPISEHNRLYWYRQTLGQGPEFLTYFQNEAQLEKSRLLSDRFSAERPKGSFSTLEIQRTEQGDSAMYLCASSLHNSPLHFGNGTRLTVT.

This clonotype was seen only a few times. This chain uses TRBV6-1 with TRBJ2-3; the D gene is possibly TRBD1 (6 bases). The CDR3 length is 14 residues. V was pared by 4 bases and J by 5 bases, with 13 bases between. Germline lookup yields CDR1 MNHNS and CDR2 SASEGT. The CDR3 region is CASSGQGSKDTQYF. In nucleotides, the CDR3 is TGTGCCAGCAGTGGGCAGGGGAGTAAAGATACGCAGTATTTT.

This clonotype was seen many times. The V gene is TRBV5-1, the J gene TRBJ1-1; D not certain. Germline values: CDR1 SGHRS, CDR2 YFSETQ. The ends were cut back, 3 bases at V and 3 bases at J, with 3 bases in the middle. CDR3 length: 11 residues. The CDR3 DNA follows: TGCGCCAGCAGCTCGGACACTGAAGCTTTCTTT. It encodes CASSSDTEAFF.

In its sample, this clonotype was seen a few times. The chain combines TRBV7-6 with TRBJ2-3, with 11 bases lining up with TRBD2. The germline V gene encodes CDR1 SGHVS and CDR2 FNYEAQ. Trimming cost V 5 bases and J 2 bases; bases outside gene matches: 3. The CDR3 is 15 residues long. The CDR3 coding sequence is TGTGCCAGCAGCCGTAGCGGGGGGGCCACAGATACGCAGTATTTT. This translates into CASSRSGGATDTQYF.

This clonotype showed up many times. The chain links TRBV20-1 to TRBJ1-5; TRBD1 aligns across 8 bases. This CDR3 contains 17 residues. Trimming cost V 5 bases and J 12 bases; bases outside gene matches: 24. CDR1 and CDR2 from the germline V gene are DFQATT and SNEGSKA (reference sequence). Here the CDR3 DNA reads TGCAGTGCTCAGCCGACGAGCCGACAGGGGCCTTTTAGGGTCCAGCATTTT. As protein: CSAQPTSRQGPFRVQHF.

This clonotype was seen repeatedly, ten times or more. The chain joins TRBV4-3 to TRBJ2-5, with D possibly matching TRBD1 (6 bases). The V gene's germline CDR1 is LGHNA and CDR2 YSLEER. The CDR3 totals 14 residues. The germline V and J ends were trimmed by 0 bases and 4 bases, with 9 bases remaining between them. The DNA for the CDR3 is TGCGCCAGCAGCCAAGATACAGGGTCAGAGACCCAGTACTTC. It specifies CASSQDTGSETQYF.